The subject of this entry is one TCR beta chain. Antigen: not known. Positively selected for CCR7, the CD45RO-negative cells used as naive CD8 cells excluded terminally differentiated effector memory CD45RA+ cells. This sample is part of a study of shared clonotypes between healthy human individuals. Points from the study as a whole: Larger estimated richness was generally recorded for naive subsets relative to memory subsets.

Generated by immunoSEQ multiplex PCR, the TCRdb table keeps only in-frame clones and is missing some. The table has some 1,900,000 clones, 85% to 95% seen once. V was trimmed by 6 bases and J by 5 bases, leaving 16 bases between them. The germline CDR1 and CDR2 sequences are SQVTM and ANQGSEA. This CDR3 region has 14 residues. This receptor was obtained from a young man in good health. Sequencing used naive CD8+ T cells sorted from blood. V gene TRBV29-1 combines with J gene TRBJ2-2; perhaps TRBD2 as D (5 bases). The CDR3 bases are TGCAGCGTGGCGGGCCTAGGGATTACCGGGGAGCTGTTTTTT. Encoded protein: CSVAGLGITGELFF.